The T cell receptor beta chain described here comes from a study of regulatory T cells in long-lasting Graves disease. Study-level findings and limits: Patients with persistent disease showed a bias toward TRBV28, TRBJ1-2 and TRBJ2-5. The study found lower TCR diversity in persistent Graves' patients than in newly diagnosed ones.

This clonotype came up many times. Its cognate antigen is unknown. Looked up from germline, CDR1 is MNHEY and CDR2 is SVGEGT. J was trimmed by 3 bases and V by 4 bases; bases with no gene match: 6. This CDR3 spans 15 amino acids. Sample time point: newly diagnosed GD, antithyroid drugs for less than 3 months. Making the TCR library involved RNA that had been extracted from PBMCs. Arm-PCR of CDR3 regions and iRepertoire HTBI primers were the basis on which TCR beta libraries were built. Using its own MiXCR run on the multiplex PCR reads, TCRdb lists one record per CDR3 protein. The data contain hundreds of thousands of distinct CDR3 sequences, less than 20% of them singletons. These data also featured in a second study, about T cells in Graves' hyperthyroidism and ophthalmopathy. That paper states: Ophthalmopathy was identified by the model a median around 5.9 months ahead of onset.

The receptor comes from a woman aged 25-40 years with Graves disease. Here the sequenced sample was peripheral blood mononuclear cells (PBMCs), taken at new diagnosis, from a patient treated with antithyroid drugs. J is TRBJ2-1 and V is TRBV6-2 or TRBV6-3; 7 nucleotides align to TRBD2. DNA for the CDR3: TGTGCCAGCAGTTTTCCCGGGGACTACTACAATGAGCAGTTCTTC. Its protein product is CASSFPGDYYNEQFF.